Below, 10 T cell receptor beta chains from the same sample are listed, as sequenced in a study of CD8 T cells in Susac syndrome. With random hexamers, 0.5 to 1 ug RNA was reverse transcribed. Using its own MiXCR run on the immunoSEQ multiplex PCR reads, TCRdb lists one record per CDR3 protein. The data contain roughly 140,000 distinct CDR3 sequences, over 95% of them singletons. Material for sequencing was CD8+ T cells from PBMCs. The receptors derive from a human donor with multiple sclerosis.

V and J are TRBV25-1 and TRBJ2-2; D gene unclear. Germline assignment: CDR1 MGHDK and CDR2 SYGVNS. Trimming took 3 bases from V and 6 from J, leaving 11 bases between them. The CDR3 is made up of 14 amino acids. In nucleotides, the CDR3 is TGTGCCAGCAGTGATGCATGGGTGGCCGGGGAGCTGTTTTTT. Translated, it gives CASSDAWVAGELFF.

V and J are TRBV29-1 and TRBJ1-5; 7 bases are a match to TRBD1. V dropped 4 bases and J dropped 5; count of bases not matched to a gene: 11. Germline V gene sequence: CDR1 SQVTM, CDR2 ANQGSEA. CDR3 length equals 15 residues. The CDR3 reads CSVVTGREGDQPQHF. CDR3 sequence (DNA): TGCAGCGTTGTGACAGGGCGAGAAGGGGATCAGCCCCAGCATTTT.

The chain uses TRBV18 and TRBJ2-5, with a weak D call TRBD2 (6 bases). The V end was cut by 8 bases, the J end by 3 bases, with 22 bases between. CDR3 length equals 16 residues. CDR1 and CDR2 from the germline V gene are KGHSH and LQKENI. The CDR3 sequence: CASLRRGQNPKETQYF. CDR3 nucleotide sequence: TGTGCCAGCCTGCGGAGGGGCCAAAACCCTAAAGAGACCCAGTACTTC.

This clonotype was recorded once. The V call is TRBV24-1, the J call TRBJ2-3, with unresolved D. CDR1 is KGHDR, CDR2 SFDVKD, per germline. The ends were cut back, 2 bases at V and 5 bases at J, with 4 bases in the middle. The CDR3 extends over 12 amino acids. The CDR3 DNA reads TGTGCCACCAGTGATTACAGAGATACGCAGTATTTT. It translates to CATSDYRDTQYF.

The chain couples TRBV20-1 to TRBJ2-1, with no clear D. The CDR3 totals 14 residues. The germline V gene encodes CDR1 DFQATT and CDR2 SNEGSKA (reference sequence). V was shortened by 0 bases and J by 8 bases, with 14 bases between the two germline ends. CDR3 sequence reads: CSARDVVRSYEQFF. The CDR3, as DNA: TGCAGTGCTAGAGATGTAGTTCGGTCCTATGAGCAGTTCTTC.

The rearrangement uses TRBV2 and TRBJ2-7; D perhaps matches TRBD1 (5 bases). Trimming removed 2 bases from V and 3 bases from J, with 23 bases in between. The CDR3 is 18 amino acids. Germline lookup yields CDR1 SNHLY and CDR2 FYNNEI. The DNA of the CDR3 is TGTGCCAGCAGTGAAAGAGGCGTCGGCAGGGTTATGTTCTACGAGCAGTACGTC. It encodes CASSERGVGRVMFYEQYV.

This clonotype was counted a single time. The chain recombines TRBV4-2 with TRBJ2-5; 10 nucleotides match TRBD2. The V gene's germline CDR1 is LGHNA and CDR2 YNFKEQ. J gave up 2 bases and V 1 base, and 4 bases lay outside the gene matches. CDR3 length equals 16 residues. CDR3 sequence: CASSQALAGDQETQYF. The CDR3 DNA follows: TGTGCCAGCAGCCAAGCCCTAGCGGGGGATCAAGAGACCCAGTACTTC.

The chain is built from TRBV5-6 and TRBJ1-1; D not certain. Germline V CDR1 and CDR2: SGHDT, YYEEEE. The CDR3 extends over 12 amino acids. V shed 4 bases and J shed 0 bases, with 4 bases lying between them. CDR3: CASSIMNTEAFF. CDR3 sequence (DNA): TGTGCCAGCAGCATCATGAACACTGAAGCTTTCTTT.

The genes are TRBV6-1 and TRBJ1-2, with D unresolved. The CDR3 covers 14 residues. The V end lost 3 bases, the J end lost 9 bases, and 17 bases lay between the germline ends. The V gene's germline CDR1 is MNHNS and CDR2 SASEGT. In DNA, the CDR3 is TGTGCCAGCAGTGACCGAAGGATTGCGGGGAGCTACACCTTC. It codes for CASSDRRIAGSYTF.

This sequence joins TRBV9 and TRBJ2-1; D gene unclear. Germline V CDR1 and CDR2: SGDLS, YYNGEE. The CDR3 contains 13 residues. With 3 bases removed from V and 4 bases from J, the gap between germline ends came to 8 bases. The CDR3 here is CASSARDYNEQFF. CDR3 sequence (DNA): TGTGCCAGCAGCGCCAGAGATTACAATGAGCAGTTCTTC.